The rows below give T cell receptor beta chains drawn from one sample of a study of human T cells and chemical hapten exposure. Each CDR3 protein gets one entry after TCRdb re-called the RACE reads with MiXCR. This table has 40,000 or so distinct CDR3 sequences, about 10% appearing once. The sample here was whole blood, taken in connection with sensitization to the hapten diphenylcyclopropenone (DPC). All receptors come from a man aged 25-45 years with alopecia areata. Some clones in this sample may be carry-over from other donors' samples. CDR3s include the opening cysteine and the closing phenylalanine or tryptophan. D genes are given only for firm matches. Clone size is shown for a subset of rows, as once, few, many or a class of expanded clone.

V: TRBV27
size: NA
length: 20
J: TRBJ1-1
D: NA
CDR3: CASSFQPPGPLLSLGTEAFF
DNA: TGTGCCAGCAGTTTTCAACCCCCGGGACCACTCCTTAGTTTGGGCACTGAAGCTTTCTTT

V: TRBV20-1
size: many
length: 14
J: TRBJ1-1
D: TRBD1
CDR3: CSAKETGGGTEAFF
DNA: TGCAGTGCCAAAGAGACAGGGGGCGGCACTGAAGCTTTCTTT

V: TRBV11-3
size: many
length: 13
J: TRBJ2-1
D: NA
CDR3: CASSPAGGDEQFF
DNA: TGTGCCAGCAGCCCCGCCGGGGGAGATGAGCAGTTCTTC

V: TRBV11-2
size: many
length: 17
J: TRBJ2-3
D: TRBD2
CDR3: CASSLTPGRGGQNTQYF
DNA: TGTGCCAGCAGCTTAACCCCGGGGCGGGGGGGCCAAAATACGCAGTATTTT

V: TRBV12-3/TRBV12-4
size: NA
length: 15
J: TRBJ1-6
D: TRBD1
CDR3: CASSFRDSYNSPLHF
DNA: TGTGCCAGCAGTTTCCGGGACAGCTATAATTCACCCCTCCACTTT

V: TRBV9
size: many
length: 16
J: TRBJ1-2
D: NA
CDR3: CASSVDDGRVLRGYTF
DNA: TGTGCCAGCAGCGTAGATGACGGCAGGGTGTTGCGAGGCTACACCTTC

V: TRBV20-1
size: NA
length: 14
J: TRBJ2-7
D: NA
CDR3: CSALPLQGVNEQYF
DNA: TGCAGTGCGTTGCCCCTCCAAGGAGTCAACGAGCAGTACTTC

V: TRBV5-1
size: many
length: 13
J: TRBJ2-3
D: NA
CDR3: CASSPTVADTQYF
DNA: TGCGCCAGCAGCCCGACTGTTGCAGATACGCAGTATTTT

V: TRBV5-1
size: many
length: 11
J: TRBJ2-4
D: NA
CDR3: CASSLVNIQYF
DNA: TGCGCCAGCAGCTTGGTAAACATTCAGTACTTC

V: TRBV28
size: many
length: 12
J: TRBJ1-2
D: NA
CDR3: CASSFLDYGYTF
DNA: TGTGCCAGCAGTTTTTTGGACTATGGCTACACCTTC

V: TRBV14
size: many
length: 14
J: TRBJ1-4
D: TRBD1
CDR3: CASSPTGTVEKLFF
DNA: TGTGCCAGCAGCCCGACCGGGACAGTAGAAAAACTGTTTTTT

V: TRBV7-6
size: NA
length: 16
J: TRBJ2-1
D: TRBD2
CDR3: CASSLSTSAPYNEQFF
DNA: TGTGCCAGCAGCTTATCGACTAGCGCCCCCTACAATGAGCAGTTCTTC

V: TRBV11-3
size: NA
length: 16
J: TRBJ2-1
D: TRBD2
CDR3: CASSRIAGAARNEQFF
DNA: TGTGCCAGCAGCAGGATAGCGGGAGCGGCACGGAATGAGCAGTTCTTC

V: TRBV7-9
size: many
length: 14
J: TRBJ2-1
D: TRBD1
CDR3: CASSSRDRDNEQFF
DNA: TGTGCCAGCAGCTCCCGGGACAGAGACAATGAGCAGTTCTTC

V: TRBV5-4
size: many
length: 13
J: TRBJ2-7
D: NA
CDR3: CASSLAPSYEQYF
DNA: TGTGCCAGCAGCTTGGCTCCTAGCTACGAGCAGTACTTC

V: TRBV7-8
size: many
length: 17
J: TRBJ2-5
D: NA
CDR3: CASSLAELWGLEETQYF
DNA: TGTGCCAGCAGCTTAGCGGAACTCTGGGGGCTCGAGGAGACCCAGTACTTC

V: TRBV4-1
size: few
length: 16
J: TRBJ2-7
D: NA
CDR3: CASSQVGRAPISEQYF
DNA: TGCGCCAGCAGCCAAGTGGGACGGGCCCCTATAAGCGAGCAGTACTTC

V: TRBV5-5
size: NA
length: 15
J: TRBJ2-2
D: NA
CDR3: CASSLKGRAAGELFF
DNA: TGTGCCAGCAGCTTGAAGGGCAGGGCGGCCGGGGAGCTGTTTTTT

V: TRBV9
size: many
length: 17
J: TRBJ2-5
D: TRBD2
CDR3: CASSVSTSSGSKETQYF
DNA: TGTGCCAGCAGCGTAAGCACCTCTAGCGGGAGTAAAGAGACCCAGTACTTC

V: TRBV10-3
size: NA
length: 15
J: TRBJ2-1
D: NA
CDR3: CAISESQARDAEQFF
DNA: TGTGCCATCAGTGAGTCACAAGCCCGGGATGCTGAGCAGTTCTTC

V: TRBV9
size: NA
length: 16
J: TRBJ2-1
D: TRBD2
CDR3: CASSNSLAGAYNEQFF
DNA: TGTGCCAGCAGCAACTCCCTAGCGGGGGCCTACAATGAGCAGTTCTTC

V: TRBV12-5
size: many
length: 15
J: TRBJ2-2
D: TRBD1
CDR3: CASGLPGGNTGELFF
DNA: TGTGCTAGTGGTTTGCCAGGGGGCAACACCGGGGAGCTGTTTTTT